This T cell receptor beta chain originates from a study of blood T cell repertoires in COVID-19 (dated by TCRdb to 2020 to 2022). Describing the broader study: Samples from collaborators originated in the United States, Italy and Spain and spanned both the acute and convalescent phases of COVID-19. The material from the prospective study consisted of cDNA or gDNA derived from T cells, B-cell-depleted T cells, or PBMCs. The dataset comprised deeply sampled blood TCRbeta repertoires from subjects exposed to, actively infected with, or recovered from COVID-19. The repertoires were made available in a free public database intended to serve as a resource for research on the immune response to SARS-CoV-2. The samples were drawn from the first 160 participants of the ongoing ImmuneRACE study and from 950 to 1,500 subjects provided by 6 global collaborators. The sample metadata nearly always contained a de-identified subject ID, COVID-19 status, age in years and sex. Where available, HLA class I and class II types were obtained from metadata supplied by the sample provider rather than from assay-based typing. What the work shows at the level of the full study, not this receptor alone: Clinical and demographic metadata were provided uncurated, with the amount varying by source and participant.

With regard to this clone: The specificity of this receptor is unknown. Nothing much larger sits one base from this clone, and base qualities are not available.

V trim: 3 bases; J trim: 8 bases; unmatched bases: 11. The germline V gene provides CDR1 SGHRS and CDR2 YFSETQ. The CDR3 measures 16 amino acids from cysteine to phenylalanine. Only CDR3 DNA is held: 48 bases, read in frame from base 1. Whole blood was collected in K2EDTA tubes by collaborating institutions according to the institutions' own protocols. Collaborator samples were shipped for TCRbeta analysis as frozen whole blood, isolated PBMCs, or DNA extracted from either sample type. TCRbeta CDR3 regions were amplified from genomic DNA using the immunoSEQ Assay, a bias-controlled multiplex PCR. For the original study's pipeline: The number of nucleated cells in each sample was estimated from the amplification of reference gene primers within the assay. Sequence reads were collapsed and filtered to measure the absolute abundance of every unique TCRbeta CDR3 rearrangement. For each sample, productive Simpson clonality was calculated by taking the square root of Simpson's diversity index across productive rearrangements. Here the immuneACCESS table is served through TCRdb, limited to in-frame sequences with V and J called. Missing clones are a known gap in these copies; in checked studies unresolved V genes cover under half, and the rest lacks a known reason. The DNA was the basis for D and trimming; V, J and clone size are from that table. Here the sample has 200,000 to 250,000 clones; around 83% occur a single time. The top ten hold 3.4% of the sample.

The sequence derives from a woman aged 18-29 years with acute or convalescent COVID-19. Sequencing used peripheral blood. This receptor chain uses TRBV5-1 and TRBJ1-2; 12 bases in between match TRBD1. In nucleotides, the sequence is TGCGCCAGCAGCTCCCCGGGACAGGGGGCTGATATCGGCTACACCTTC. Translated, it gives CASSSPGQGADIGYTF.